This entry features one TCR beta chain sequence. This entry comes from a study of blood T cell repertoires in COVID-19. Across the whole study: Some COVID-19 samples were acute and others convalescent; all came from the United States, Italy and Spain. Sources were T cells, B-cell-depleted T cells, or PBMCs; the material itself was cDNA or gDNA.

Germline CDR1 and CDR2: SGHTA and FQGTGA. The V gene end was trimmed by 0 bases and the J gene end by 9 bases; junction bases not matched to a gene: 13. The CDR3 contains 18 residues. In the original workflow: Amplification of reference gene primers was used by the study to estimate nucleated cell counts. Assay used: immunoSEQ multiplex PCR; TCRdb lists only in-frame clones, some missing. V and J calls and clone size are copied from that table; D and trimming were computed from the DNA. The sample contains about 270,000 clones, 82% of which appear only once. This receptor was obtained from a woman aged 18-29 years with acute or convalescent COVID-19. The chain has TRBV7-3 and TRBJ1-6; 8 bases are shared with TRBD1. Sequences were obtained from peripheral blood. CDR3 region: CASSLTPPGTGASSPLHF. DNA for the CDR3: TGTGCCAGCAGCTTAACTCCCCCAGGGACAGGCGCTTCTTCACCCCTCCACTTT. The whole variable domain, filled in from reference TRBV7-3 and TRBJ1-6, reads GAGVSQTPSNKVTEKGKYVELRCDPISGHTALYWYRQSLGQGPEFLIYFQGTGAADDSGLPNDRFFAVRPEGSVSTLKIQRTERGDSAVYLCASSLTPPGTGASSPLHFGNGTRLTVT.